What follows is one T cell receptor (beta chain) and its context. The target antigen is unknown. Researchers amplified the TCR beta CDR3 regions from RNA transcripts. First-round RT-PCR of the TCR CDR3 relied on the HTBI primer set. TCRdb itself ran the multiplex PCR reads through MiXCR, one entry per CDR3 protein. The table lists approximately 600,000 distinct CDR3 sequences, roughly 20% of them singletons, with more than 30% in the top ten. The sample is drawn from a study of T cells in Graves' hyperthyroidism and ophthalmopathy. Study-wide results and limits: By a 13 V-J model, ophthalmopathy was set apart from stable hyperthyroidism.

The CDR3 sequence is 17 residues long. The V end lost 5 bases, the J end lost 5 bases, and 21 bases lay between the germline ends. CDR1 and CDR2 (germline): SGHTA, FQGNSA. This TCR derives from a young man with Graves' ophthalmopathy. Sequenced material: blood. The chain couples TRBV7-2 to TRBJ2-2, with D perhaps matching TRBD1 or TRBD2 (5 bases each). CDR3 loop: CASSPGRNYPITGELFF. The CDR3 DNA sequence: TGTGCCAGCAGCCCGGGACGGAATTACCCAATAACCGGGGAGCTGTTTTTT.